This TCR beta chain was profiled in a study of radiotherapy plus CTLA-4 blockade in lung cancer. This CDR3 is 15 amino acids long. CDR1 MNHNS and CDR2 SASEGT come from the germline V gene. Repertoires were generated with immunoSEQ multiplex PCR, while TCRdb's copy carries only in-frame clones and drops some. The sample carries 57,000 or so clones, approximately 80% recorded once. The TCR comes from a human donor with non-small cell lung cancer who had a complete response to radiotherapy plus ipilimumab. Sample: peripheral blood, taken from a patient treated with radiotherapy plus ipilimumab. The gene calls are TRBV6-1 and TRBJ2-7; 10 bases are shared with TRBD1. Here the CDR3 reads CASSPGTGASNEQYV. The CDR3 region has the DNA TGTGCCAGCAGTCCCGGGACAGGGGCCTCCAACGAGCAGTACGTC.